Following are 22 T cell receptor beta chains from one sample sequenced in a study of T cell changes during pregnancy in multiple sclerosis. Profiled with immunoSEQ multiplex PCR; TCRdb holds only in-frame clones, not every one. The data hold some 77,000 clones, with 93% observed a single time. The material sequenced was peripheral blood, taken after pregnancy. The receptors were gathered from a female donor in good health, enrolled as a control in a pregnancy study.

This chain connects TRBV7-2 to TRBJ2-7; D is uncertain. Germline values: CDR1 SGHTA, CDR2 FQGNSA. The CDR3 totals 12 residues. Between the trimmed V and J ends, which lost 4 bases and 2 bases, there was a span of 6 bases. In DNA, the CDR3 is TGTGCCAGCAGCTCTCTCCCCTACGAGCAGTACTTC. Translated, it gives CASSSLPYEQYF.

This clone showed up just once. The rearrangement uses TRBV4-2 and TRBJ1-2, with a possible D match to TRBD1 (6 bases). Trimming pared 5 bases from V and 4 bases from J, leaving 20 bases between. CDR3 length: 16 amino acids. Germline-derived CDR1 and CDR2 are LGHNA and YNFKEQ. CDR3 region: CASSDSTGWISYGYTF. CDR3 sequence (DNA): TGTGCCAGCAGCGACTCAACAGGGTGGATATCCTATGGCTACACCTTC.

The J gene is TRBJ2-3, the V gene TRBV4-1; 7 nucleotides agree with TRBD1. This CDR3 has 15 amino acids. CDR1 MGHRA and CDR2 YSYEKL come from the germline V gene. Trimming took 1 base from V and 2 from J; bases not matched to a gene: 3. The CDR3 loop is CASSQAGTDTDTQYF. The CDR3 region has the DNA TGCGCCAGCAGCCAAGCCGGGACAGACACAGATACGCAGTATTTT.

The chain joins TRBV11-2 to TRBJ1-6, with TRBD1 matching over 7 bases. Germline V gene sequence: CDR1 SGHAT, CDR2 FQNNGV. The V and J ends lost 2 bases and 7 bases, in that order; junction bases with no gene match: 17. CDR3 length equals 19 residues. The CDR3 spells CASSLQSYLRGLENSPLHF. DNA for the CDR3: TGTGCCAGCAGCTTACAGTCTTACCTTAGGGGGCTCGAGAATTCACCCCTCCACTTT.

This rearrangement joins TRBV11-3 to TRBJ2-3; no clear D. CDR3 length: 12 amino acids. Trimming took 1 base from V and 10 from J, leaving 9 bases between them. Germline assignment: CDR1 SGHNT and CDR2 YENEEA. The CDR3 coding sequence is TGTGCCAGCAGCTTAGGAGCAAATCCGCAGTATTTT. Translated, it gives CASSLGANPQYF.

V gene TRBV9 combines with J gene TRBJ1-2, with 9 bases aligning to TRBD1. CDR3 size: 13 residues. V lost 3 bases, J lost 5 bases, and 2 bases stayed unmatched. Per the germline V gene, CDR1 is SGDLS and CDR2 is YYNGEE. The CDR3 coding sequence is TGTGCCAGCAGCGAACAGGGGGCATATGGCTACACCTTC. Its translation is CASSEQGAYGYTF.

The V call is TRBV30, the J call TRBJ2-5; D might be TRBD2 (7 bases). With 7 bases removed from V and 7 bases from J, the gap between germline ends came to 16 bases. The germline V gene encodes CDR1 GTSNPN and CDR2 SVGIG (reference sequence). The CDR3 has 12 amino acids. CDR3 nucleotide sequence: TGTGCCTCGCTAAGGGGGGGGACGACCCAGTACTTC. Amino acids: CASLRGGTTQYF.

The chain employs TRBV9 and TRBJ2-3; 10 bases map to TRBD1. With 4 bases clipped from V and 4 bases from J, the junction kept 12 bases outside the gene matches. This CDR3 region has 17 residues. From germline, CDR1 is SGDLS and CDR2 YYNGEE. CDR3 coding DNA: TGTGCCAGCAGCCTCCGGGGGGGGACAGGGGTCCCAGATACGCAGTATTTT. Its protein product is CASSLRGGTGVPDTQYF.

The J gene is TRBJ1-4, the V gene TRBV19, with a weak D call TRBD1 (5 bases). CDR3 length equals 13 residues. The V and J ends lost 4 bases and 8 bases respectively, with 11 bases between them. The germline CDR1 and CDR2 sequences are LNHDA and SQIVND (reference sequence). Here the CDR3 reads CASSSGAYEKLFF. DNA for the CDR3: TGTGCCAGTAGTAGCGGGGCTTACGAAAAACTGTTTTTT.

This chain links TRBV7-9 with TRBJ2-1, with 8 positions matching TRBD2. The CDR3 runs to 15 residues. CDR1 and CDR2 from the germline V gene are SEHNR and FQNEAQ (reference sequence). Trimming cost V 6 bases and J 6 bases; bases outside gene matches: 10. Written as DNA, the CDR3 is TGTGCCAGCAGTTTTAGCGGGATTGGCGGCAATGAGCAGTTCTTC. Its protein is CASSFSGIGGNEQFF.

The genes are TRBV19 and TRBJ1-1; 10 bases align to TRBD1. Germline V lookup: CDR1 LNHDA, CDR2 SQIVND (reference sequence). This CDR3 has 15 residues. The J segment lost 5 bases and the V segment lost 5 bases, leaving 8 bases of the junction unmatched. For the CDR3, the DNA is TGTGCCAGTAGTCCCGACAGGGGGCCGTGGACTGAAGCTTTCTTT. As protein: CASSPDRGPWTEAFF.

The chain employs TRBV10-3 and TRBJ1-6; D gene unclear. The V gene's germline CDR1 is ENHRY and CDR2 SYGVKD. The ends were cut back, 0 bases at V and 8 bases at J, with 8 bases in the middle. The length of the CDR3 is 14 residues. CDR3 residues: CAISESRSDSPLHF. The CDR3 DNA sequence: TGTGCCATCAGTGAGTCGCGGTCCGATTCACCCCTCCACTTT.

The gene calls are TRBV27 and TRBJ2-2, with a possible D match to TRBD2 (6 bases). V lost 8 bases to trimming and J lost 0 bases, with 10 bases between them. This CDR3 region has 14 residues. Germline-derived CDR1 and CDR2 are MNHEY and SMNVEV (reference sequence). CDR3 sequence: CASATGANTGELFF. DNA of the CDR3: TGTGCCAGCGCTACGGGGGCGAACACCGGGGAGCTGTTTTTT.

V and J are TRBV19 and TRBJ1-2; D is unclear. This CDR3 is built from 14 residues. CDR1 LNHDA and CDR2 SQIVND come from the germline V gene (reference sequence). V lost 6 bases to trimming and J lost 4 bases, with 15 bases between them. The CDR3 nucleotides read TGTGCCAGTAGACTAGAGTCGGGCAGCTATGGCTACACCTTC. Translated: CASRLESGSYGYTF.

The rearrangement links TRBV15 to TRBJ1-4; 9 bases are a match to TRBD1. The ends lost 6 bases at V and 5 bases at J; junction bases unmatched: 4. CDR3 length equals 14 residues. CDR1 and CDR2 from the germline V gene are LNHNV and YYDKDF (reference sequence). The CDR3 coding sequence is TGTGCCACCAGGAGGGGGACAGGGAATGAAAAACTGTTTTTT. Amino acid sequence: CATRRGTGNEKLFF.

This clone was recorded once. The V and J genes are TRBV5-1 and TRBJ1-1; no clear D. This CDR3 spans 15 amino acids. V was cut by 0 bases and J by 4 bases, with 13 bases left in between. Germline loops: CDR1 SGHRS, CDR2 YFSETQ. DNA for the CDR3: TGCGCCAGCAGCTTGGGTGGCATGGCAGGCACTGAAGCTTTCTTT. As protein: CASSLGGMAGTEAFF.

In DNA form, the CDR3 reads TGTGCCAGCAGTTTGTTCTCAGGCGGGCGGGATACGCAGTATTTT. Encoded protein: CASSLFSGGRDTQYF. The chain uses TRBV28 and TRBJ2-3; D is possibly TRBD2 (5 bases). CDR1 is MDHEN, CDR2 SYDVKM, per germline. The CDR3 totals 15 residues. Between the trimmed V and J ends, which lost 3 bases and 6 bases, there was a span of 16 bases.

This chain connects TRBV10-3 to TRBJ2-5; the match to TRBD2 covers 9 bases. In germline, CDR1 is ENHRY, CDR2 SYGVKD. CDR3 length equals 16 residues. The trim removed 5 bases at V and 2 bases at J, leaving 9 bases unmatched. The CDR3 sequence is CAISRLRGGGQETQYF. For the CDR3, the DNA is TGTGCCATCAGTAGACTTCGCGGGGGGGGTCAAGAGACCCAGTACTTC.

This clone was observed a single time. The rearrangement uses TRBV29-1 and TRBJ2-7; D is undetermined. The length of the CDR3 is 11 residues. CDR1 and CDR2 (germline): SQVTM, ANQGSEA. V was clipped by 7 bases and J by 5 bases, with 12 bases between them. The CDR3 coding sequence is TGCAGCGCCAAAGCCGTGGACGAGCAGTACTTC. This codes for CSAKAVDEQYF.

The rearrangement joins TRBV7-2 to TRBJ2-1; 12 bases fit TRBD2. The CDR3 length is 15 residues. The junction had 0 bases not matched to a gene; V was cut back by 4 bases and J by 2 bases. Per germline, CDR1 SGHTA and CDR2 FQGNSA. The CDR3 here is CASSWTSGTYNEQFF. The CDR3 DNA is TGTGCCAGCAGCTGGACTAGCGGGACCTACAATGAGCAGTTCTTC. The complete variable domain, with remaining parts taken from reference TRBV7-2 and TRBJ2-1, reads GAGVSQSPSNKVTEKGKDVELRCDPISGHTALYWYRQSLGQGLEFLIYFQGNSAPDKSGLPSDRFSAERTGGSVSTLTIQRTQQEDSAVYLCASSWTSGTYNEQFFGPGTRLTVL.

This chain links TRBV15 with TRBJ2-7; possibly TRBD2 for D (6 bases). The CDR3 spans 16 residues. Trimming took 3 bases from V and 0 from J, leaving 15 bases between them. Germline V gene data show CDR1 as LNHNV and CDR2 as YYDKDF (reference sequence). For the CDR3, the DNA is TGTGCCACCAGCAGGGGGGTTGGAGGGAACTCCTACGAGCAGTACTTC. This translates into CATSRGVGGNSYEQYF.

CDR3 nucleotides: TGCGCCAGCTCGACTAGCGGGGCCTCTGGGGCCAACGTCCTGACTTTC. Translated: CASSTSGASGANVLTF. The genes are TRBV4-3 and TRBJ2-6, with 11 bases aligning to TRBD2. This CDR3 comprises 16 residues. The ends lost 8 bases at V and 0 bases at J; junction bases unmatched: 3. The germline V gene encodes CDR1 LGHNA and CDR2 YSLEER.